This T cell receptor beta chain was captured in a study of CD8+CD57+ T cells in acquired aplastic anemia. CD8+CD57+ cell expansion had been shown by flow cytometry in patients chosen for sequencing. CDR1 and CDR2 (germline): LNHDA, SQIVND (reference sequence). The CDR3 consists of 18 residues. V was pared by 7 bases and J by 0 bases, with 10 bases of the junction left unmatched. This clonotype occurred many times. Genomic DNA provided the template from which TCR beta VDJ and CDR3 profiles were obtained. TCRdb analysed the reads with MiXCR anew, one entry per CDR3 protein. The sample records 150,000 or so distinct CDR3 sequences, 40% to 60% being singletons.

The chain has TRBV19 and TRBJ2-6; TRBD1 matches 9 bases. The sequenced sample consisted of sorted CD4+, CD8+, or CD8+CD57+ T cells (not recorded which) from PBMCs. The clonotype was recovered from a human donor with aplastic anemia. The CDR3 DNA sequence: TGTGCCAGTACACAGGAGGGACAGGGAAGCTCTGGGGCCAACGTCCTGACTTTC. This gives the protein CASTQEGQGSSGANVLTF.